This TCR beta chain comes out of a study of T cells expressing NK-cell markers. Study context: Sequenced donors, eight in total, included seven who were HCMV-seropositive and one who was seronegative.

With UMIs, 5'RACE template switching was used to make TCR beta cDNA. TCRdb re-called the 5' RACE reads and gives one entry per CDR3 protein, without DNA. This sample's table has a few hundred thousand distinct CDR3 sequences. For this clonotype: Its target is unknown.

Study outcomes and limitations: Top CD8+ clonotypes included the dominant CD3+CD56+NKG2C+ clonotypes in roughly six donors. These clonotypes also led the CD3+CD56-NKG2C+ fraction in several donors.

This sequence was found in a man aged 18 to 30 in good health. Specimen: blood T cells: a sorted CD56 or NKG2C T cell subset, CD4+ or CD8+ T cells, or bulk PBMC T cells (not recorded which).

CDR3 amino acids: CASSSAGRGDTQYF. This chain uses TRBV7-6 with TRBJ2-3; no DNA is available, so the TRBD1 call from TCRdb remains unchecked. This CDR3 has 14 amino acids. Germline V gene lookup returns CDR1 SGHVS and CDR2 FNYEAQ. The full variable domain, completed using reference TRBV7-6 and TRBJ2-3, is GAGVSQSPRYKVTKRGQDVALRCDPISGHVSLYWYRQALGQGPEFLTYFNYEAQQDKSGLPNDRFSAERPEGSISTLTIQRTEQRDSAMYRCASSSAGRGDTQYFGPGTRLTVL.